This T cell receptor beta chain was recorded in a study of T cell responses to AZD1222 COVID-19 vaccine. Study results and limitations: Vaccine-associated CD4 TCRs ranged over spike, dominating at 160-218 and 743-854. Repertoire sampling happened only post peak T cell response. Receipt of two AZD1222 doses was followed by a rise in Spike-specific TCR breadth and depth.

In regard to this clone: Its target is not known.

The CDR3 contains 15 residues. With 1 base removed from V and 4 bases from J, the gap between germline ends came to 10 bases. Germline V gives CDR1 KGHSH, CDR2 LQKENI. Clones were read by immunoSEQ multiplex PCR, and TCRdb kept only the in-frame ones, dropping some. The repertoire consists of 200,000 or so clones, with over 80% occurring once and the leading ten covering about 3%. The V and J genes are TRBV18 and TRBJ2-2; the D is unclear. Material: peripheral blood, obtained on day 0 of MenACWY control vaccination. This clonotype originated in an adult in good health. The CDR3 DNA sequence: TGTGCCAGCTCACCACAATTAGAAGGCACCGGGGAGCTGTTTTTT. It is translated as CASSPQLEGTGELFF. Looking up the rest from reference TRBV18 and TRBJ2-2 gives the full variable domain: NAGVMQNPRHLVRRRGQEARLRCSPMKGHSHVYWYRQLPEEGLKFMVYLQKENIIDESGMPKERFSAEFPKEGPSILRIQQVVRGDSAAYFCASSPQLEGTGELFFGEGSRLTVL.